This entry lists 12 T cell receptor beta chains sequenced from one sample in a study of blood T cell repertoires in COVID-19. The assay was immunoSEQ multiplex PCR, and TCRdb's table has in-frame clones only and misses some. The data contain 130,000 to 150,000 clones, approximately 88% of them singletons. Sequenced sample: PBMCs or T cells enriched from blood (not recorded which). The receptors were gathered from a woman aged 25 to 45 with acute COVID-19.

The V call is TRBV6-6, the J call TRBJ1-1; D is unclear. Trimming shortened V by 10 bases and J by 0 bases, and 21 bases separated the two germline ends. CDR1 is MNHNY and CDR2 is SVGAGI in the germline V gene (reference sequence). The CDR3 is made up of 16 amino acids. The CDR3 spells CATTLYLVGMNTEAFF. CDR3 bases: TGTGCCACGACGTTATACCTAGTCGGCATGAACACTGAAGCTTTCTTT.

This chain links TRBV28 with TRBJ2-7; tentative D call: TRBD2 (5 bases). Germline assignment: CDR1 MDHEN and CDR2 SYDVKM. This CDR3 region has 16 residues. V gave up 1 base and J gave up 7 bases, with 20 bases separating them. CDR3 protein: CASSLFGPRALAEQYF. The CDR3 DNA follows: TGTGCCAGCAGTTTATTCGGGCCTAGGGCCTTAGCGGAGCAGTACTTC.

The V call is TRBV28, the J call TRBJ2-3, with D perhaps matching TRBD2 (6 bases). Germline V CDR1 and CDR2: MDHEN, SYDVKM. The CDR3 contains 14 residues. The V and J ends lost 2 bases and 6 bases respectively, with 12 bases between them. For the CDR3, the DNA is TGTGCCAGCAGTTTAGCGGGGTCCTATGATACGCAGTATTTT. Translated, it gives CASSLAGSYDTQYF. The full variable domain, in which reference TRBV28 and TRBJ2-3 provide the parts outside the CDR3, is DVKVTQSSRYLVKRTGEKVFLECVQDMDHENMFWYRQDPGLGLRLIYFSYDVKMKEKGDIPEGYSVSREKKERFSLILESASTNQTSMYLCASSLAGSYDTQYFGPGTRLTVL.

The rearrangement uses TRBV3-1 (or the pseudogene TRBV3-2) and TRBJ2-1, with D perhaps TRBD2 (6 bases). Germline CDR1 and CDR2: LGHDT and YNNKEL (reference sequence). Trimming pared 0 bases from V and 6 bases from J, leaving 15 bases between. CDR3 size: 16 residues. The CDR3 here is CASSQDGAGTPNEQFF. The CDR3 DNA follows: TGTGCCAGCAGCCAAGATGGGGCCGGGACTCCCAATGAGCAGTTCTTC.

The V gene is TRBV27, the J gene TRBJ1-1; D is perhaps TRBD1 (6 bases). The CDR3 extends over 18 amino acids. Germline V CDR1 and CDR2: MNHEY, SMNVEV (reference sequence). V was trimmed by 3 bases and J by 1 base, leaving 21 bases between them. The CDR3 sequence is CASSLGWRTTGGNTEAFF. CDR3 bases: TGTGCCAGCAGTTTGGGGTGGAGGACGACAGGCGGGAACACTGAAGCTTTCTTT.

V usage is TRBV27 and J usage is TRBJ2-1; the match to TRBD2 covers 7 bases. Looked up from germline, CDR1 is MNHEY and CDR2 is SMNVEV (reference sequence). The CDR3 sequence is 14 residues long. V was clipped by 2 bases and J by 7 bases; unmatched bases: 5. CDR3 sequence reads: CASSLGGSGNEQFF. The CDR3 nucleotides read TGTGCCAGCAGTTTAGGCGGGAGTGGGAATGAGCAGTTCTTC.

This rearrangement joins TRBV6-4 to TRBJ2-3, with D maybe TRBD1 (6 bases). This CDR3 comprises 16 residues. Trimming removed 5 bases at V and 1 base at J, with 16 bases between. From germline, CDR1 is MRHNA and CDR2 SNTAGT. This chain's CDR3 is CASSPGRGGGTDTQYF. The CDR3 region has the DNA TGTGCCAGCAGTCCTGGTCGAGGGGGAGGCACAGATACGCAGTATTTT.

This sequence joins TRBV21-1 and TRBJ2-5; the D call in the table, TRBD1, was not verified against the DNA. TRBV21-1 counts as a pseudogene. The CDR3 runs 15 residues. CDR3 protein: CASSKGSQGEETQYF. CDR3 nucleotide sequence: TGTGCCAGCAGCAAGGGTAGCCAAGGGGAAGAGACCCAGTACTTC.

The chain uses TRBV7-3 and TRBJ2-7; possibly TRBD2 for D (6 bases). Trimming stripped 10 bases from V and 3 bases from J, with 16 bases between. CDR3 length: 13 residues. CDR1 SGHTA and CDR2 FQGTGA come from the germline V gene. CDR3 nucleotide sequence: TGTGCCACTCCACTAGCCCAATTCTACGAGCAGTACTTC. Translated: CATPLAQFYEQYF.

In this sample, this clone turned up once. CDR3 amino acids: CASSLIPRRLAGVGTDTQYF. CDR3 in DNA: TGTGCCAGCAGCTTAATCCCACGCCGGCTAGCGGGAGTAGGTACAGATACGCAGTATTTT. The chain recombines TRBV7-3 with TRBJ2-3, with 10 bases matching TRBD2. The CDR3 has 20 residues. The V segment lost 1 base and the J segment 3 bases; nucleotides outside the gene matches: 16. CDR1 is SGHTA and CDR2 is FQGTGA in the germline V gene.

The rearrangement uses TRBV27 and TRBJ1-2; 9 bases align to TRBD1. CDR3 length equals 15 residues. V dropped 3 bases and J dropped 4; count of bases not matched to a gene: 6. Germline-derived CDR1 and CDR2 are MNHEY and SMNVEV (reference sequence). The chain's CDR3 is CASSFGTGMGYGYTF. Written as DNA, the CDR3 is TGTGCCAGCAGTTTTGGGACAGGGATGGGCTATGGCTACACCTTC.

V and J are TRBV28 and TRBJ1-4, with 7 nucleotides matching TRBD1. The CDR3 has 16 residues. CDR1 is MDHEN, CDR2 SYDVKM, per germline. The ends lost 5 bases at V and 0 bases at J; junction bases unmatched: 6. DNA of the CDR3: TGTGCCAGCAGTCAAACAGGGGCTTCAACTAATGAAAAACTGTTTTTT. It specifies CASSQTGASTNEKLFF.